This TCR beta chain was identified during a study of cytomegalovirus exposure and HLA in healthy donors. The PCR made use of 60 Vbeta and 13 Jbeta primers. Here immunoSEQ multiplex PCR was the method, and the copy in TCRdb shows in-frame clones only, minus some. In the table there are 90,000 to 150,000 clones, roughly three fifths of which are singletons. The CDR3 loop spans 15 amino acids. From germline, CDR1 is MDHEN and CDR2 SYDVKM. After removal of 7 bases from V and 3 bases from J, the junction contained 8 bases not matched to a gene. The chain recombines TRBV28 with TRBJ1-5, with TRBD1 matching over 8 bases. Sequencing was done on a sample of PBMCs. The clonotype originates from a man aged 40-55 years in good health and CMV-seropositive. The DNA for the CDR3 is TGTGCCAGCATTATGACAGGGGCCCACAATCAGCCCCAGCATTTT. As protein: CASIMTGAHNQPQHF. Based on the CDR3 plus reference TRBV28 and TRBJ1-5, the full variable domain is DVKVTQSSRYLVKRTGEKVFLECVQDMDHENMFWYRQDPGLGLRLIYFSYDVKMKEKGDIPEGYSVSREKKERFSLILESASTNQTSMYLCASIMTGAHNQPQHFGDGTRLSIL.